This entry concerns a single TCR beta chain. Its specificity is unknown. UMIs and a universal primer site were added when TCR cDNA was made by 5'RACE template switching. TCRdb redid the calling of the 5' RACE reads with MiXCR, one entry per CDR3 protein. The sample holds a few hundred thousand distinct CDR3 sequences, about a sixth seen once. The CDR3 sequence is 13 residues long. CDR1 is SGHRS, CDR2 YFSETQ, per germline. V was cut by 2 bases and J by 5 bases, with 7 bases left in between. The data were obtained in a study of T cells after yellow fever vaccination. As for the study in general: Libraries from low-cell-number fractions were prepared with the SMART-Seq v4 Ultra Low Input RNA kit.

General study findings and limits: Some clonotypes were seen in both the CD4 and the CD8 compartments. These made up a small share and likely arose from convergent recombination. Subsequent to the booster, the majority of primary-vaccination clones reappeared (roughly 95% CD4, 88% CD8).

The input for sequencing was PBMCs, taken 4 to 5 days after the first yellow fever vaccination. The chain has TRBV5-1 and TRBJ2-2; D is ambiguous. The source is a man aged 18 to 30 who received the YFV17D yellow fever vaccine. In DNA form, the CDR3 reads TGCGCCAGCAGCTTCACAGTTACCGGGGAGCTGTTTTTT. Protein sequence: CASSFTVTGELFF. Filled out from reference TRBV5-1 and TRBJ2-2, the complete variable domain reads KAGVTQTPRYLIKTRGQQVTLSCSPISGHRSVSWYQQTPGQGLQFLFEYFSETQRNKGNFPGRFSGRQFSNSRSEMNVSTLELGDSALYLCASSFTVTGELFFGEGSRLTVL.